This T cell receptor (beta chain) was observed in a study of blood T cell repertoires in COVID-19. Profiling relied on immunoSEQ multiplex PCR, and the TCRdb table lists in-frame clones only, not all of them. The repertoire consists of roughly 290,000 clones, with over 75% occurring once and the leading ten covering 0.7% to 0.9%. V was pared by 4 bases and J by 6 bases, with 7 bases of the junction left unmatched. This CDR3 contains 14 residues. From germline, CDR1 is MNHEY and CDR2 SVGEGT. This clone was seen a single time. What was sequenced was peripheral blood. V gene TRBV6-2 or TRBV6-3 combines with J gene TRBJ2-7, with 9 bases matching TRBD2. The receptor was isolated from a human donor with COVID-19, enrolled during active disease. The donor label of this sample is uncertain. The chain's CDR3 is CASSFTGTSSEQYF. CDR3 DNA: TGTGCCAGCAGTTTCACCGGGACTAGCAGCGAGCAGTACTTC.